This T cell receptor (beta chain) was identified during a study of shared clonotypes between healthy human individuals. Overall study context: Three CD4 naive, three CD4 memory, two CD8 naive and one CD8 memory plate were used per donor.

V shed 4 bases, J shed 5 bases, and the junction held 10 bases outside the gene matches. CDR1 and CDR2 from the germline V gene are SGDLS and YYNGEE. The CDR3 length is 16 residues. Overall study results and limits: A few donors had 4% to 5% of their naive CD4 clonotypes in common. Generally, naive subsets (rather than memory subsets) showed larger estimated richness.

TCRdb keeps only in-frame clones here, not all; method: immunoSEQ multiplex PCR. The sample lists 2 million to 3 million clones, approximately 94% occurring once. Regarding this clone: Its antigen is as yet unknown.

Sequenced: naive CD4+ T cells from PBMCs. The subset denotes: CD45RA+ positively selected. The TCR originated in a young man in good health. Some clones in this sample may be carry-over from other donors' samples. V gene TRBV9 combines with J gene TRBJ2-3; 10 bases line up with TRBD1. The CDR3 loop is CASSRDRGRMGDTQYF. Written as DNA, the CDR3 is TGTGCCAGCAGCAGGGACAGGGGAAGGATGGGAGATACGCAGTATTTT.